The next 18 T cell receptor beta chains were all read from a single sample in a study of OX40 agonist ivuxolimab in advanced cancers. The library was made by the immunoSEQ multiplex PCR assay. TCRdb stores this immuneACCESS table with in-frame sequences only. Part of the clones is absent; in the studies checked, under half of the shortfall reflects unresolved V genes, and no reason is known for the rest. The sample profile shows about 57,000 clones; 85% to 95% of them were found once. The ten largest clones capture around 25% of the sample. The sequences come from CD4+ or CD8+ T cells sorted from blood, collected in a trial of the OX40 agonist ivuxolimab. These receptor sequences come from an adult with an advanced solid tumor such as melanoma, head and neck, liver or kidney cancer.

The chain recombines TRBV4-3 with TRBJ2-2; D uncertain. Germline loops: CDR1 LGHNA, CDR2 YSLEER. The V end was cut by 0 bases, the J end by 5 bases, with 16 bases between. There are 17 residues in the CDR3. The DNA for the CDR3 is TGCGCCAGCAGCCAAGAAATAGGGCCACAATCGACCGGGGAGCTGTTTTTT. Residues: CASSQEIGPQSTGELFF.

The CDR3 DNA sequence: TGTGCCAGCAGCTCGCTAGGCCTCGGGGAGAGCTACACCGGGGAGCTGTTTTTT. It yields the protein CASSSLGLGESYTGELFF. J is TRBJ2-2 and V is TRBV7-8; tentative D call: TRBD2 (5 bases). Per germline, CDR1 SGHVS and CDR2 FQNEAQ. The V end was cut by 4 bases, the J end by 3 bases, with 21 bases between. This CDR3 is built from 18 residues.

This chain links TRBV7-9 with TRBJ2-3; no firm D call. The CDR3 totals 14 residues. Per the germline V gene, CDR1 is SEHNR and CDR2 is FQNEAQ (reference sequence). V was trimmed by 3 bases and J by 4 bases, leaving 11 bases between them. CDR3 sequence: CASSLRRGPDTQYF. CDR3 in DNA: TGTGCCAGCAGCTTGAGGAGAGGCCCAGATACGCAGTATTTT. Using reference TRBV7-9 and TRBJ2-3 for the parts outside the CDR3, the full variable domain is DTGVSQNPRHKITKRGQNVTFRCDPISEHNRLYWYRQTLGQGPEFLTYFQNEAQLEKSRLLSDRFSAERPKGSFSTLEIQRTEQGDSAMYLCASSLRRGPDTQYFGPGTRLTVL.

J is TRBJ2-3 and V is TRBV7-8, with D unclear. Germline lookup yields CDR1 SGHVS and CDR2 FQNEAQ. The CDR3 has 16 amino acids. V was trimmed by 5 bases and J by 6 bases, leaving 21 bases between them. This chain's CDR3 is CASSPTRHMTGDTQYF. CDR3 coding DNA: TGTGCCAGCAGCCCAACGCGCCATATGACTGGGGATACGCAGTATTTT.

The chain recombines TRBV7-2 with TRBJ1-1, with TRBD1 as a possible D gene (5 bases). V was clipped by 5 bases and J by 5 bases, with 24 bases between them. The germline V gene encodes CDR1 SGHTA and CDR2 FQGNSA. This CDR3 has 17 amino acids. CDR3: CASSTRRGVSGRTEAFF. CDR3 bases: TGTGCCAGCAGCACACGCCGGGGGGTGAGCGGTAGAACTGAAGCTTTCTTT.

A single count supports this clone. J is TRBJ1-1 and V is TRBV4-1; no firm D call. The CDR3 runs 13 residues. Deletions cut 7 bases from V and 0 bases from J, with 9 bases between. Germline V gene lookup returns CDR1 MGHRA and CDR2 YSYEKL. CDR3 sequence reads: CASNGLMNTEAFF. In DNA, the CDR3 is TGCGCCAGCAACGGGCTGATGAACACTGAAGCTTTCTTT.

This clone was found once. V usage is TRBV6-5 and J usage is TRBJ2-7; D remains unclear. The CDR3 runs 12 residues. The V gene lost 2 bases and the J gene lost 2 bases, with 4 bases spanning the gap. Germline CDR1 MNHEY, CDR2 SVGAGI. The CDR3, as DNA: TGTGCCAGCAGTTACGAACCCTACGAGCAGTACTTC. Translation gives CASSYEPYEQYF.

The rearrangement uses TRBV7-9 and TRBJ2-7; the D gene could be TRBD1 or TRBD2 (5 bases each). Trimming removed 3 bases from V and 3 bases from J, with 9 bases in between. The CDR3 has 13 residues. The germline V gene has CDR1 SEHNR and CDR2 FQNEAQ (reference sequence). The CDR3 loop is CASSFGAHYEQYF. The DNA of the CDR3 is TGTGCCAGCAGCTTCGGGGCCCACTACGAGCAGTACTTC.

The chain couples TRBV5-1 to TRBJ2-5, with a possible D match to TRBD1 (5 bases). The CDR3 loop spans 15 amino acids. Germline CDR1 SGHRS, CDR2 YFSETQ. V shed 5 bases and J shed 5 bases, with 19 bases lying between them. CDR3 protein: CASRGAGIVEETQYF. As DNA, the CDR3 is TGCGCCAGCAGGGGTGCAGGGATAGTTGAGGAGACCCAGTACTTC.

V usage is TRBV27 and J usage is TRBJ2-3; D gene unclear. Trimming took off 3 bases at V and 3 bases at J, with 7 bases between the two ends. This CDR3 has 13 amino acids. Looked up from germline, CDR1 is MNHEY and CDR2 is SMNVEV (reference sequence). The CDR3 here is CASSFPETDTQYF. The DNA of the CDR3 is TGTGCCAGCAGTTTCCCCGAAACAGATACGCAGTATTTT.

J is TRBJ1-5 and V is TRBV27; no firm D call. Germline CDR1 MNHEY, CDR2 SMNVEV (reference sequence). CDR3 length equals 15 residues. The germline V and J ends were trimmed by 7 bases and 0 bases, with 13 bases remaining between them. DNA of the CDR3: TGTGCCAGCACCCCATCCGGGTCTAGCAATCAGCCCCAGCATTTT. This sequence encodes CASTPSGSSNQPQHF.

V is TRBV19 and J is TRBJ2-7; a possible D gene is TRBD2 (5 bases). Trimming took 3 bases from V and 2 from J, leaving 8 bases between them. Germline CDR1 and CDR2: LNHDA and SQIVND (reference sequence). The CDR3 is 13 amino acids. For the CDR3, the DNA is TGTGCCAGTAGTATCGGACTGGCCTACGAGCAGTACTTC. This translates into CASSIGLAYEQYF.

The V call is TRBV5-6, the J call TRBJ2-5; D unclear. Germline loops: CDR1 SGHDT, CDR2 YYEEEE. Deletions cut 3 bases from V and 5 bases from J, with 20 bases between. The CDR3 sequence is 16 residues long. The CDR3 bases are TGTGCCAGCAGCTCGCCTGGCTTCTGGGGTGGCGAGACCCAGTACTTC. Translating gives CASSSPGFWGGETQYF.

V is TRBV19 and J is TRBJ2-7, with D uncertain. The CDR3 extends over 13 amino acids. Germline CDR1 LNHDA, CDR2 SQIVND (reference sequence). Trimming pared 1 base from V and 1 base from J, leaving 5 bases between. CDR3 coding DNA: TGTGCCAGTAGTATAGCACAGTCCTACGAGCAGTACTTC. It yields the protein CASSIAQSYEQYF.

Here the CDR3 reads CASFNRGFSYNEQFF. The CDR3 DNA sequence: TGTGCCAGTTTCAACCGGGGGTTCTCCTACAATGAGCAGTTCTTC. This sequence joins TRBV27 and TRBJ2-1; maybe TRBD2 (6 bases). Germline assignment: CDR1 MNHEY and CDR2 SMNVEV (reference sequence). V was trimmed by 9 bases and J by 0 bases, leaving 15 bases between them. The CDR3 length is 15 residues.

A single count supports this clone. The CDR3 is CASSGVGTGSPDTQYF. Here the CDR3 DNA reads TGTGCCAGCAGCGGCGTTGGGACAGGGTCGCCAGATACGCAGTATTTT. The rearrangement joins TRBV7-9 to TRBJ2-3; TRBD1 aligns across 9 bases. Germline CDR1 reads SEHNR; CDR2 reads FQNEAQ (reference sequence). J was trimmed by 4 bases and V by 5 bases; bases with no gene match: 10. The CDR3 is 16 amino acids.

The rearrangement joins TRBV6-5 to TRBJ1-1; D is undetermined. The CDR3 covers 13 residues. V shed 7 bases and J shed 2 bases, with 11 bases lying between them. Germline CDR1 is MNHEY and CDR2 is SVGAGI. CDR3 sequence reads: CASTPGPNTEAFF. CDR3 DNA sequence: TGTGCCAGCACCCCAGGACCAAACACTGAAGCTTTCTTT.

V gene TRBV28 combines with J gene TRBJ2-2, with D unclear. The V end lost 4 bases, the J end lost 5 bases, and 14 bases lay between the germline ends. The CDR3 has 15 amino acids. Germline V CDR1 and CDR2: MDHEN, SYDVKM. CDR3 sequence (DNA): TGTGCCAGCAGTTACTATGCGGAACCTACCGGGGAGCTGTTTTTT. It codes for CASSYYAEPTGELFF.